This T cell receptor beta chain was sequenced during a study of blood T cell repertoires in COVID-19. Study at large: PBMCs, B-cell-depleted T cells, or T cells were the source of the cDNA or gDNA that made up the material.

Profiling relied on immunoSEQ multiplex PCR, and the TCRdb table lists in-frame clones only, not all of them. Here the sample spans more than 150,000 clones, around four fifths being singletons. Researchers sorted participants into cohorts using their self-reported clinical history. J was trimmed by 10 bases and V by 11 bases; bases with no gene match: 13. This CDR3 comprises 14 residues. Germline lookup yields CDR1 LNHDA and CDR2 SQIVND (reference sequence). The receptor was derived from a man aged 35-49 years who had recovered from COVID-19. The chain carries TRBV19 and TRBJ1-6; 8 nucleotides line up with TRBD1. The sequenced sample consisted of PBMCs or T cells enriched from blood (not recorded which). CDR3 region: CAAGPGTGWSPLHF. CDR3 nucleotide sequence: TGTGCCGCGGGCCCCGGGACAGGCTGGTCACCCCTCCACTTT.